The following is a TCR beta chain sequence with its context. This sample is drawn from a study of T-cell memory formation after mild COVID-19. TCRdb re-called the 5' RACE reads through MiXCR, storing one row per CDR3 protein. The table shows hundreds of thousands of distinct CDR3 sequences, with 20% to 25% occurring only once. The specimen was PBMCs or a T cell subset sorted from them (not recorded which). The TCR comes from an adult woman who had mild COVID-19 (a few samples of this study predate the infection). Cell type and time point are not known.

CDR3 bases: TGCAGCGTTTCTAATCCAGATTACAATGAGCAGTTCTTC. It is translated as CSVSNPDYNEQFF. The rearrangement links TRBV29-1 to TRBJ2-1, with D unclear. Trimming cost V 5 bases and J 4 bases, with 12 bases left between them. The germline CDR1 and CDR2 sequences are SQVTM and ANQGSEA. The CDR3 is 13 residues long.